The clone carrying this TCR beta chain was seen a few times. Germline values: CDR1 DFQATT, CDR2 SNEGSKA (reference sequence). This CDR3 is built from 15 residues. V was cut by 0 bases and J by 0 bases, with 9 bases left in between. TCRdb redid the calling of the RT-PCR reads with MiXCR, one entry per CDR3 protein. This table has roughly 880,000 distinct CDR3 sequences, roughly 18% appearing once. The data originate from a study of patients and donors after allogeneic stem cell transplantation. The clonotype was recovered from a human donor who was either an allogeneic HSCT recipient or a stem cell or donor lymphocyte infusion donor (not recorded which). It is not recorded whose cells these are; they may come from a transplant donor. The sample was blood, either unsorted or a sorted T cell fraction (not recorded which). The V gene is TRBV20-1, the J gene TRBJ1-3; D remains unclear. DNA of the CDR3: TGCAGTGCTAGAGATTGGCAGAGCTCTGGAAACACCATATATTTT. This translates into CSARDWQSSGNTIYF.